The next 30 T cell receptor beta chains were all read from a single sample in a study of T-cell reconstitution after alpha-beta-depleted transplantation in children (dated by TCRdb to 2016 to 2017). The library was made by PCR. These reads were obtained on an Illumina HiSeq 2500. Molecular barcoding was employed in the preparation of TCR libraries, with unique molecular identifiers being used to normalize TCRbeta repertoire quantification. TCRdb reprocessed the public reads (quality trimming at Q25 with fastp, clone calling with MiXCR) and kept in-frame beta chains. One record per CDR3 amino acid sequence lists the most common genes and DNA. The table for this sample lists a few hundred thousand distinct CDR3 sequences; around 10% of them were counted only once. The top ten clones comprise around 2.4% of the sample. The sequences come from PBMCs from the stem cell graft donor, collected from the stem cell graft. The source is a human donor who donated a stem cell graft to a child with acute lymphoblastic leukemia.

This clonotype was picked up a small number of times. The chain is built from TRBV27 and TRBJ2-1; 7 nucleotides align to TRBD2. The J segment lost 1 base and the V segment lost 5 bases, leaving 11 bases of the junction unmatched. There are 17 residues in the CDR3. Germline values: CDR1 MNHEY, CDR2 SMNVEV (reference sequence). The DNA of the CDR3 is TGTGCCAGCAGTCCGTCGGGGGGACGGGTTTCCTACAATGAGCAGTTCTTC. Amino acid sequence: CASSPSGGRVSYNEQFF.

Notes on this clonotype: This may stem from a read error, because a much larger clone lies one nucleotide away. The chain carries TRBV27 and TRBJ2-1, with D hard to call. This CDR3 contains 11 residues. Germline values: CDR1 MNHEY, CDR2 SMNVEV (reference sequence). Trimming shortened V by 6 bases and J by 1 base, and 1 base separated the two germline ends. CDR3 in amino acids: CASRSYNEQFF. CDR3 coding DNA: TGTGCCAGCAGATCCTACAATGAGCAGTTCTTC.

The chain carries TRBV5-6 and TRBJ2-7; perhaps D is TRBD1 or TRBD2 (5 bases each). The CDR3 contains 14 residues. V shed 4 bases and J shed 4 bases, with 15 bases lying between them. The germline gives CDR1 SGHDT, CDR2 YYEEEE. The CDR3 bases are TGTGCCAGCAGCCCGGGGCTGGGGCCTTACGAGCAGTACTTC. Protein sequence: CASSPGLGPYEQYF.

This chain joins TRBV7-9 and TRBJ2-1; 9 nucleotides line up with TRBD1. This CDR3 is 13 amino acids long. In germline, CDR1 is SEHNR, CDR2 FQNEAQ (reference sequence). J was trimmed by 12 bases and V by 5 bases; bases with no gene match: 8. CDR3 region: CASSLNVDRGQFF. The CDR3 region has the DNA TGTGCCAGCAGCCTCAACGTGGACAGGGGGCAGTTCTTC.

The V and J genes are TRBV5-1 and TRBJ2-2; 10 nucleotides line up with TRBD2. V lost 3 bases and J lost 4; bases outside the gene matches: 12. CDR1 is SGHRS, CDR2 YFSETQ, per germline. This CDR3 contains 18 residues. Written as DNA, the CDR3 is TGCGCCAGCAGCTCTCGGACTAGCGGACACAGGTCCACCGGGGAGCTGTTTTTT. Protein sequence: CASSSRTSGHRSTGELFF.

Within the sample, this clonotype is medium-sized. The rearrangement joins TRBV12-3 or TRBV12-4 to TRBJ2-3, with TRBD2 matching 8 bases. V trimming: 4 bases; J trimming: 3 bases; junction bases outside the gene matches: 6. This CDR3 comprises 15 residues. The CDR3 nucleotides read TGTGCCAGCAGTTCGAGACTAGCGCGGACAGATACGCAGTATTTT. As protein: CASSSRLARTDTQYF.

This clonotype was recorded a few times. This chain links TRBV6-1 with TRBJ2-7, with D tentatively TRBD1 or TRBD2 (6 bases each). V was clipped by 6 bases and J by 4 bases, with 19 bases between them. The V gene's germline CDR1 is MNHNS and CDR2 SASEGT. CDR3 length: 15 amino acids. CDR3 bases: TGTGCCAGCAGGCCTCTCATCGGGGGCGGGTACGAGCAGTACTTC. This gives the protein CASRPLIGGGYEQYF.

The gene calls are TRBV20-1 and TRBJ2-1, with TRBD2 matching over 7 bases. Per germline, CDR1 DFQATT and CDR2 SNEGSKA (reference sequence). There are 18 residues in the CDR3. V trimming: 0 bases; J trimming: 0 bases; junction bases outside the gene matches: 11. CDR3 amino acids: CSARDVPSGTISYNEQFF. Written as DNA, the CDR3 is TGCAGTGCTAGAGATGTCCCCTCCGGGACTATCTCCTACAATGAGCAGTTCTTC.

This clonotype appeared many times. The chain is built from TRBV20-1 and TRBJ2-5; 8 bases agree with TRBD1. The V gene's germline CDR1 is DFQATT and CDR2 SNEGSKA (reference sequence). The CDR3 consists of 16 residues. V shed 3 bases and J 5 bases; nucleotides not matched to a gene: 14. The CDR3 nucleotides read TGCAGTGCTAGCGGCCCGCCGGGCAGGGGGCCTGAGACCCAGTACTTC. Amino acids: CSASGPPGRGPETQYF.

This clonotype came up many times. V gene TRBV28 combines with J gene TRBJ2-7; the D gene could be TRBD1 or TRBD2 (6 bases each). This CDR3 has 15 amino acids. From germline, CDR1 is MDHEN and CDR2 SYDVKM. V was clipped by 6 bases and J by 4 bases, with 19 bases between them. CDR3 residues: CASSPGAAEAYEQYF. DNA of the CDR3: TGTGCCAGCAGCCCGGGGGCCGCCGAGGCTTACGAGCAGTACTTC.

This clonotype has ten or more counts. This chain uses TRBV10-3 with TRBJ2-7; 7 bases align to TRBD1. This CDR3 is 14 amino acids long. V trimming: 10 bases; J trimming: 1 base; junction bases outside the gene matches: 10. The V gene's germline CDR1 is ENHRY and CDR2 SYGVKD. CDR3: CATVEGASSYEQYF. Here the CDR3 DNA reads TGTGCCACCGTAGAGGGGGCGAGTTCCTACGAGCAGTACTTC.

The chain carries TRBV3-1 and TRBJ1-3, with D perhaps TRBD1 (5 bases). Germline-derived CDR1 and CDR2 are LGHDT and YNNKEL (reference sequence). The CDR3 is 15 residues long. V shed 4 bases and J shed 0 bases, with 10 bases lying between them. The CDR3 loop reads CASSPQGSSGNTIYF. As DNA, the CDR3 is TGTGCCAGCAGCCCTCAGGGAAGCTCTGGAAACACCATATATTTT.

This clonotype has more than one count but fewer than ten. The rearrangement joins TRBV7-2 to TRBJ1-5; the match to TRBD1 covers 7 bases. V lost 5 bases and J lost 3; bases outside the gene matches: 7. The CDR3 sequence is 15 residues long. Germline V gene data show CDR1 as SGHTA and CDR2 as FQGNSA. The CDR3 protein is CASSINRGHNQPQHF. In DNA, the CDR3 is TGTGCCAGCAGCATAAACAGGGGCCACAATCAGCCCCAGCATTTT.

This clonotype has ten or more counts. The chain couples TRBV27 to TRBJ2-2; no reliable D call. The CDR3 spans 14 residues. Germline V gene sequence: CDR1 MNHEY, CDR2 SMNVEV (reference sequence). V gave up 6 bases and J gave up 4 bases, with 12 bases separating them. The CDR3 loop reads CASRITQATGELFF. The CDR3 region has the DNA TGTGCCAGCAGGATAACACAAGCCACCGGGGAGCTGTTTTTT.

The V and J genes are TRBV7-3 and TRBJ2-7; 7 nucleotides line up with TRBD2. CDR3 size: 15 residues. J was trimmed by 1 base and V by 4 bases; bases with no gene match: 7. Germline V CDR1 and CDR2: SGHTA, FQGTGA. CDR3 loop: CASSWDSSGSYEQYF. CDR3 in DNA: TGTGCCAGCAGCTGGGACTCTAGCGGATCCTACGAGCAGTACTTC.

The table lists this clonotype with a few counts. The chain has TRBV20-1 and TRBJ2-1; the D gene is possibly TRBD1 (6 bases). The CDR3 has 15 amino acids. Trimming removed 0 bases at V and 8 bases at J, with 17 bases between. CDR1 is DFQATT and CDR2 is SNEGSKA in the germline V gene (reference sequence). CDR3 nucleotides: TGCAGTGCTAGAGATCGGCTCACAGGGAACCATGAGCAGTTCTTC. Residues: CSARDRLTGNHEQFF.

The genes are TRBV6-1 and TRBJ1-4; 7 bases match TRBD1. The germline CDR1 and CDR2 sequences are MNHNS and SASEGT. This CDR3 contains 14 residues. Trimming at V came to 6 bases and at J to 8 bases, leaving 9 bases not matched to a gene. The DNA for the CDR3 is TGTGCCAGCAGCCGGACAGGCGATAGAGAAAAACTGTTTTTT. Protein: CASSRTGDREKLFF.

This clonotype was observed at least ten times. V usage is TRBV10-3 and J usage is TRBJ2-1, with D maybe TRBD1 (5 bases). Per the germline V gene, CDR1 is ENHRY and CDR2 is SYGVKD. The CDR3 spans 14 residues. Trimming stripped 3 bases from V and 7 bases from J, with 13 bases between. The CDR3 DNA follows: TGTGCCATCAGTGAAAGGGGCCCCCCGAATGAGCAGTTCTTC. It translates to CAISERGPPNEQFF.

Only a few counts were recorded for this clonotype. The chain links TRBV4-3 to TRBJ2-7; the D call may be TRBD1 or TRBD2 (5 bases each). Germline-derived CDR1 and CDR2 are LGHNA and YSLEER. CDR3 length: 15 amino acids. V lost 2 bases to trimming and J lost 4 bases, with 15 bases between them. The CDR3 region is CASSQSGTPGYEQYF. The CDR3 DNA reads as TGCGCCAGCAGCCAATCCGGGACGCCGGGGTACGAGCAGTACTTC.

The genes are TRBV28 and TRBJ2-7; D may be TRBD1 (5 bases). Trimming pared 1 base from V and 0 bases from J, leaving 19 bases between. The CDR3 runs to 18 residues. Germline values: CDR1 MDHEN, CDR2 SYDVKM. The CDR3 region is CASSLYIDSIANSYEQYF. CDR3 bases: TGTGCCAGCAGTTTATATATAGACAGTATAGCCAACTCCTACGAGCAGTACTTC.

The chain's CDR3 is CASSIQGPGANTEAFF. The CDR3 DNA sequence: TGCGCCAGCAGCATCCAGGGCCCTGGGGCGAACACTGAAGCTTTCTTT. The chain carries TRBV5-1 and TRBJ1-1, with D perhaps TRBD1 (5 bases). Deletions cut 4 bases from V and 1 base from J, with 17 bases between. Germline V gene sequence: CDR1 SGHRS, CDR2 YFSETQ. The CDR3 is 16 amino acids.

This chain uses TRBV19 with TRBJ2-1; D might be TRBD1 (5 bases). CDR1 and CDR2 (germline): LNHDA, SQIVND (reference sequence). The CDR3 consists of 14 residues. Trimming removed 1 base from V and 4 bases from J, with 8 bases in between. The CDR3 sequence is CASSIGQGYNEQFF. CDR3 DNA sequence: TGTGCCAGTAGTATAGGTCAGGGTTACAATGAGCAGTTCTTC.

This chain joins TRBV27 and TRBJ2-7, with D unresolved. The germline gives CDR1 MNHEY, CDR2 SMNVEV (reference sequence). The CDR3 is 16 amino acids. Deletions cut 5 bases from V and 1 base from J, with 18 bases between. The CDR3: CASSPYLGLVSYEQYF. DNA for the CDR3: TGTGCCAGCAGTCCCTACTTAGGGCTTGTGTCCTACGAGCAGTACTTC.

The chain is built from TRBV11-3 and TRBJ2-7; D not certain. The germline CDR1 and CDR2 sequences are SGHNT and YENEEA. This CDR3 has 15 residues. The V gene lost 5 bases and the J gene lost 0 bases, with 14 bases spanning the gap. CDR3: CASSQNSLSSYEQYF. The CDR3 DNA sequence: TGTGCCAGCAGCCAAAACTCGTTGAGCTCCTACGAGCAGTACTTC. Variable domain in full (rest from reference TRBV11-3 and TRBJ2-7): EAGVVQSPRYKIIEKKQPVAFWCNPISGHNTLYWYLQNLGQGPELLIRYENEEAVDDSQLPKDRFSAERLKGVDSTLKIQPAELGDSAVYLCASSQNSLSSYEQYFGPGTRLTVT.

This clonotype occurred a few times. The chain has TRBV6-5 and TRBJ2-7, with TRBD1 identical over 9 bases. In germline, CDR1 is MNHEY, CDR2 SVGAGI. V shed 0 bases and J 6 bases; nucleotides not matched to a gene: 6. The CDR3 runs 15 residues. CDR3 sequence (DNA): TGTGCCAGCAGTTACTCAAGGACAGGGGATACCGAGCAGTACTTC. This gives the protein CASSYSRTGDTEQYF.

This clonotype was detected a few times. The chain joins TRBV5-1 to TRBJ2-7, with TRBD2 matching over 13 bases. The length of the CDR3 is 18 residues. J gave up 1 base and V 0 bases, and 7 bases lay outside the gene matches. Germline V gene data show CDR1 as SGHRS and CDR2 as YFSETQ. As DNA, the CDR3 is TGCGCCAGCAGCTTGGGACTAGCGGGAGGCCGAGGGTCCTACGAGCAGTACTTC. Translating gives CASSLGLAGGRGSYEQYF. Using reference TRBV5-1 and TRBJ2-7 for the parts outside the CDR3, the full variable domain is KAGVTQTPRYLIKTRGQQVTLSCSPISGHRSVSWYQQTPGQGLQFLFEYFSETQRNKGNFPGRFSGRQFSNSRSEMNVSTLELGDSALYLCASSLGLAGGRGSYEQYFGPGTRLTVT.

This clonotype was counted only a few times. The CDR3 is CASSWDRDHEQYF. DNA for the CDR3: TGCGCCAGCAGCTGGGACAGGGACCACGAGCAGTACTTC. The chain employs TRBV5-1 and TRBJ2-7; 9 bases agree with TRBD1. V shed 3 bases, J shed 5 bases, and the junction held 3 bases outside the gene matches. Per the germline V gene, CDR1 is SGHRS and CDR2 is YFSETQ. The CDR3 runs to 13 residues.

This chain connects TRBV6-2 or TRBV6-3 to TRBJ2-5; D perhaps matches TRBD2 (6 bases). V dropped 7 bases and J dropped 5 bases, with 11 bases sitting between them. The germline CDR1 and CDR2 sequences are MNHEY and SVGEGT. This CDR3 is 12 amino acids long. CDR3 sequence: CASKEGVETQYF. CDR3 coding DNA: TGTGCCAGCAAGGAGGGAGTCGAGACCCAGTACTTC.

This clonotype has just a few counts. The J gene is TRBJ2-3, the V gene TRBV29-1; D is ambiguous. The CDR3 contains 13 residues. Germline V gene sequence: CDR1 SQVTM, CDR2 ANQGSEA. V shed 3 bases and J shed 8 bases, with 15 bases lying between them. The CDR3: CSVDSGIPGTQYF. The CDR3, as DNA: TGCAGCGTTGACTCCGGCATACCGGGTACGCAGTATTTT.

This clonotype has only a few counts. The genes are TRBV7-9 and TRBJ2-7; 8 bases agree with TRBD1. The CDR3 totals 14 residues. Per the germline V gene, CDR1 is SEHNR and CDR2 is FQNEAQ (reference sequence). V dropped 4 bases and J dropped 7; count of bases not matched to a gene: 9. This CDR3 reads CASSSGDRGPEQYF. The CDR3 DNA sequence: TGTGCCAGCAGCTCGGGCGACAGGGGACCGGAGCAGTACTTC. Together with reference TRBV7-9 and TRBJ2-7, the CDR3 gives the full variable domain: DTGVSQNPRHKITKRGQNVTFRCDPISEHNRLYWYRQTLGQGPEFLTYFQNEAQLEKSRLLSDRFSAERPKGSFSTLEIQRTEQGDSAMYLCASSSGDRGPEQYFGPGTRLTVT.